These 9 T cell receptor beta chains share one sample of origin, sequenced in a study of blood T cell repertoires in COVID-19. Measured with immunoSEQ multiplex PCR; TCRdb has only the in-frame clones, and not every one. The sample lists 150,000 to 170,000 clones, 76% seen once, with 3.7% in the top ten. What was sequenced was peripheral blood. These receptors were collected from a woman older than 75 with acute or convalescent COVID-19.

A note on this clone: Other DNA sequences in the same sample also yield this CDR3. The V call is TRBV5-1, the J call TRBJ2-7; 7 positions agree with TRBD1. The CDR3 totals 13 residues. The germline V gene encodes CDR1 SGHRS and CDR2 YFSETQ. Trimming took 0 bases from V and 4 from J; bases not matched to a gene: 1. CDR3 sequence (DNA): TGCGCCAGCAGCTTGGACAGGGGATACGAGCAGTACTTC. This sequence encodes CASSLDRGYEQYF. The full variable domain, rest sourced from reference TRBV5-1 and TRBJ2-7, is KAGVTQTPRYLIKTRGQQVTLSCSPISGHRSVSWYQQTPGQGLQFLFEYFSETQRNKGNFPGRFSGRQFSNSRSEMNVSTLELGDSALYLCASSLDRGYEQYFGPGTRLTVT.

This chain uses TRBV5-1 with TRBJ2-3, with TRBD2 matching over 8 bases. This CDR3 contains 16 residues. CDR1 and CDR2 from the germline V gene are SGHRS and YFSETQ. V dropped 2 bases and J dropped 6; count of bases not matched to a gene: 11. The CDR3 DNA is TGCGCCAGCAGCTTAGGTGGGAGCGGGGGTGTGGATACGCAGTATTTT. Protein sequence: CASSLGGSGGVDTQYF.

This clone was recorded once. This chain links TRBV20-1 with TRBJ1-1; the D gene is possibly TRBD1 (5 bases). Germline V gene sequence: CDR1 DFQATT, CDR2 SNEGSKA (reference sequence). The CDR3 totals 11 residues. Trimming removed 3 bases from V and 5 bases from J, with 7 bases in between. CDR3 protein: CSASRGTEAFF. DNA of the CDR3: TGCAGTGCTAGTCGGGGGACTGAAGCTTTCTTT.

The chain uses TRBV9 and TRBJ1-1; TRBD1 is a possible D gene (5 bases). The CDR3 length is 15 residues. The ends were cut back, 4 bases at V and 1 base at J, with 14 bases in the middle. Germline assignment: CDR1 SGDLS and CDR2 YYNGEE. The CDR3 is CASSFMGGENTEAFF. CDR3 sequence (DNA): TGTGCCAGCAGCTTCATGGGGGGGGAGAACACTGAAGCTTTCTTT. Looking up the rest from reference TRBV9 and TRBJ1-1 gives the full variable domain: DSGVTQTPKHLITATGQRVTLRCSPRSGDLSVYWYQQSLDQGLQFLIQYYNGEERAKGNILERFSAQQFPDLHSELNLSSLELGDSALYFCASSFMGGENTEAFFGQGTRLTVV.

The rearrangement uses TRBV4-2 and TRBJ1-5; D remains ambiguous. The V end lost 0 bases, the J end lost 10 bases, and 22 bases lay between the germline ends. The germline V gene encodes CDR1 LGHNA and CDR2 YNFKEQ. This CDR3 spans 17 amino acids. Here the CDR3 reads CASSQDPNEGLIGPQHF. The CDR3 DNA reads TGTGCCAGCAGCCAAGATCCGAATGAGGGTCTTATAGGCCCCCAGCATTTT.

This rearrangement joins TRBV30 to TRBJ2-7, with 7 bases aligning to TRBD1. Germline assignment: CDR1 GTSNPN and CDR2 SVGIG (reference sequence). The V segment lost 5 bases and the J segment 1 base; nucleotides outside the gene matches: 20. The CDR3 has 18 amino acids. The CDR3 protein is CAWDRALSGTAPSYEQYF. CDR3 in DNA: TGTGCCTGGGACCGAGCACTTTCCGGGACAGCCCCTTCCTACGAGCAGTACTTC. The full variable domain, rest sourced from reference TRBV30 and TRBJ2-7, is SQTIHQWPATLVQPVGSPLSLECTVEGTSNPNLYWYRQAAGRGLQLLFYSVGIGQISSEVPQNLSASRPQDRQFILSSKKLLLSDSGFYLCAWDRALSGTAPSYEQYFGPGTRLTVT.

The rearrangement links TRBV30 to TRBJ1-1; 8 nucleotides line up with TRBD1. CDR3 length: 15 residues. CDR1 is GTSNPN, CDR2 SVGIG, per germline (reference sequence). J lost 4 bases, V lost 3 bases, and 10 bases had no gene match. The CDR3 here is CAWREIQGAVTEAFF. For the CDR3, the DNA is TGTGCCTGGAGAGAAATTCAGGGGGCGGTCACTGAAGCTTTCTTT.

The chain combines TRBV6-2 or TRBV6-3 with TRBJ1-1, with D possibly matching TRBD1 (6 bases). Trimming removed 5 bases from V and 1 base from J, with 14 bases in between. Germline CDR1 is MNHEY and CDR2 is SVGEGT. This CDR3 region has 15 residues. The CDR3 region has the DNA TGTGCCAGCAGTCACGCAGGGGCTGGGAACACTGAAGCTTTCTTT. Protein sequence: CASSHAGAGNTEAFF.

The V gene is TRBV19, the J gene TRBJ2-6; 8 bases are shared with TRBD1. The V and J ends lost 4 bases and 0 bases, in that order; junction bases with no gene match: 8. Germline V gives CDR1 LNHDA, CDR2 SQIVND (reference sequence). This CDR3 comprises 18 residues. CDR3 loop: CASSNVGQGSSGANVLTF. In DNA form, the CDR3 reads TGTGCCAGTAGTAACGTCGGACAGGGAAGCTCTGGGGCCAACGTCCTGACTTTC.